This is a list of T cell receptor beta chains from one sample in a study of CXCR3-negative and CXCR3-positive naive CD8 T cells. From the 5' RACE reads, TCRdb lists one entry per CDR3 protein and no DNA. This sample's table reports about 62,000 distinct CDR3 sequences. Material: naive CXCR3- CD8+ T cells from blood. These receptors originate from a human donor in good health. Some clones in this sample may be carry-over from other donors' samples. Both conserved end residues are part of each CDR3. The order of the fields is J gene, V gene, CDR3 protein.

J gene: TRBJ2-3; V gene: TRBV7-3; CDR3 protein: CASSLTGGLDTQYF
J gene: TRBJ2-6; V gene: TRBV6-5; CDR3 protein: CASSYGGASGANVLTF
J gene: TRBJ2-1; V gene: TRBV7-2; CDR3 protein: CASSYGGDYNEQFF
J gene: TRBJ2-1; V gene: TRBV7-3; CDR3 protein: CASSFWPIAGGPESSYNEQFF
J gene: TRBJ2-1; V gene: TRBV12-5; CDR3 protein: CASGPGVVSQEQFF
J gene: TRBJ2-5; V gene: TRBV20-1; CDR3 protein: CSARDPGREEETQYF
J gene: TRBJ2-2; V gene: TRBV28; CDR3 protein: CASGAFRDSKVPELFF
J gene: TRBJ2-7; V gene: TRBV29-1; CDR3 protein: CSVGGTVSYEQYF
J gene: TRBJ2-7; V gene: TRBV29-1; CDR3 protein: CSVELAGASSYEQYF
J gene: TRBJ2-7; V gene: TRBV20-1; CDR3 protein: CSASLTGGGTYEQYF
J gene: TRBJ1-1; V gene: TRBV27; CDR3 protein: CASRWDANTEAFF
J gene: TRBJ1-2; V gene: TRBV28; CDR3 protein: CASSLFTSGGGYTF
J gene: TRBJ2-7; V gene: TRBV6-6; CDR3 protein: CASSPGKGYEQYF
J gene: TRBJ2-7; V gene: TRBV7-9; CDR3 protein: CASSLVGISYEQYF